This TCR beta chain originates from a study of vaccination and CD4 T cells after COVID-19. Overall study: Six males and four females, two of them Hispanic, were enrolled as convalescents. Findings and limits, study-wide: The great majority, 304 of 307 vaccine-specific clones, proved spike mono-reactive in convalescent patients.

Oncomine TCR Beta short-read sequencing was applied to DNA from cultured CD4+ T cells. Cultures of CD4+ T cells served as the source for extracting genomic DNA. TCRdb independently ran MiXCR on the PCR reads; one entry per CDR3 protein. The table includes over 20,000 distinct CDR3 sequences, approximately 38% detected once. This clonotype was detected once. Its antigen is not known. CDR1 DFQATT and CDR2 SNEGSKA come from the germline V gene (reference sequence). The CDR3 runs 15 residues. With 6 bases clipped from V and 2 bases from J, the junction kept 9 bases outside the gene matches. Time point reported: late sampling 161 to 241 days after vaccination in a few convalescent patients. Treatment meaning: roughly ten-day PBMC culture with coronavirus spike peptide pools or control peptides (ViraFEST assay).

This TCR was sampled from a human donor who had recovered from COVID-19. This material consisted of CD4+ T cells from blood, cultured in vitro, taken about 7 months after SARS-CoV-2 vaccination. The chain joins TRBV20-1 to TRBJ2-5; 10 nucleotides agree with TRBD2. CDR3 nucleotide sequence: TGCAGTGCCGACTCCACTAGCGGGGTGCAAGAGACCCAGTACTTC. Amino acids: CSADSTSGVQETQYF.